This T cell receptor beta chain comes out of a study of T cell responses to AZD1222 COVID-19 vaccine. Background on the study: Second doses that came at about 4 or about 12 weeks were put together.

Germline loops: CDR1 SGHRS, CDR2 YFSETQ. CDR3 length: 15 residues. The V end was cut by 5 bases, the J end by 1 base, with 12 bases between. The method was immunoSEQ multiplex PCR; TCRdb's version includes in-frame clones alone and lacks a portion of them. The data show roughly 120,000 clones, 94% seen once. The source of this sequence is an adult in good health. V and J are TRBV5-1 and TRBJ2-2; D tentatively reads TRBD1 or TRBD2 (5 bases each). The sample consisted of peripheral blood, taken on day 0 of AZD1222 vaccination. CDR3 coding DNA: TGCGCCAGCAGGTATGGGACGGAGAACACCGGGGAGCTGTTTTTT. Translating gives CASRYGTENTGELFF.